This T cell receptor beta chain emerged from a study of Ad26.COV2.S vaccination and SARS-CoV-2 variants. The table came from immunoSEQ multiplex PCR; TCRdb's copy has only in-frame clones and leaves some out. The sample has about 180,000 clones, roughly 89% seen once; the top ten hold more than 4.5%. Material: peripheral blood, obtained after recovery from COVID-19. The receptor's source is a human donor who had recovered from COVID-19.

The chain's CDR3 is CASSLWTGTDTQYF. In DNA form, the CDR3 reads TGTGCCAGCAGCTTATGGACTGGAACAGATACGCAGTATTTT. The J gene is TRBJ2-3, the V gene TRBV5-8, with a possible D match to TRBD2 (5 bases). The CDR3 sequence is 14 residues long. The V and J ends lost 2 bases and 3 bases respectively, with 10 bases between them. Germline values: CDR1 SGHTS, CDR2 YDEGEE.